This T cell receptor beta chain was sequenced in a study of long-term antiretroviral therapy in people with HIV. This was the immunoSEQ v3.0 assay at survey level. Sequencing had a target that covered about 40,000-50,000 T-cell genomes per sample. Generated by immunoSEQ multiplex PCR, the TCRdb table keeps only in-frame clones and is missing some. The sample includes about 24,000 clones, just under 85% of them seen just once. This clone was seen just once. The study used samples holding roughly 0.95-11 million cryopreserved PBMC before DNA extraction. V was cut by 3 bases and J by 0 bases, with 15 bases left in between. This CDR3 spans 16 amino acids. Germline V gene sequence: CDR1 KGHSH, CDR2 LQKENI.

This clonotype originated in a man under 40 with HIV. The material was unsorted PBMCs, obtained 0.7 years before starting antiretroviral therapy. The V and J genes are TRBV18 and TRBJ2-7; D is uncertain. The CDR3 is CASSPTQDKYSYEQYF. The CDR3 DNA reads TGTGCCAGCTCACCTACACAAGACAAGTACTCCTACGAGCAGTACTTC.